This T cell receptor beta chain was sequenced in a study of tumor-infiltrating lymphocytes in primary liver carcinoma. Synthesis of TCR beta cDNA was carried out from 500 ng total RNA with a constant-region primer. ARM-PCR, slightly modified, supplied the TCR beta libraries through three nested multiplex PCR rounds. MiXCR, applied by TCRdb to the multiplex PCR reads, yields one record per CDR3 protein. Among around 100,000 distinct CDR3 sequences listed, about 70% were seen once. About this clonotype itself: The antigen remains undetermined. A much larger clone sits a single nucleotide away, making a read error possible.

Points from the study as a whole: About 8-25% of top clones, no more, were shared by all five regions.

Each 20-30 mg portion of unsorted bulk tissue served as the source for co-extraction of RNA and DNA. Sequencing was performed on liver tumor tissue from sampling region 5. Documented subset: tumor region T5, tumor centre. The sequence was obtained from a woman aged 60-75 years with primary liver carcinoma and hepatitis B virus infection.

The CDR3 DNA is TGCGCCAGCAGTGAGCACCGGGACCCGCGGGGTAGCTCCTACAAGGAGCAGTTCTTC. Translated: CASSEHRDPRGSSYKEQFF. The gene calls are TRBV10-2 and TRBJ2-1, with D possibly matching TRBD2 (6 bases). The CDR3 runs to 19 residues. Germline assignment: CDR1 WSHSY and CDR2 SAAADI.